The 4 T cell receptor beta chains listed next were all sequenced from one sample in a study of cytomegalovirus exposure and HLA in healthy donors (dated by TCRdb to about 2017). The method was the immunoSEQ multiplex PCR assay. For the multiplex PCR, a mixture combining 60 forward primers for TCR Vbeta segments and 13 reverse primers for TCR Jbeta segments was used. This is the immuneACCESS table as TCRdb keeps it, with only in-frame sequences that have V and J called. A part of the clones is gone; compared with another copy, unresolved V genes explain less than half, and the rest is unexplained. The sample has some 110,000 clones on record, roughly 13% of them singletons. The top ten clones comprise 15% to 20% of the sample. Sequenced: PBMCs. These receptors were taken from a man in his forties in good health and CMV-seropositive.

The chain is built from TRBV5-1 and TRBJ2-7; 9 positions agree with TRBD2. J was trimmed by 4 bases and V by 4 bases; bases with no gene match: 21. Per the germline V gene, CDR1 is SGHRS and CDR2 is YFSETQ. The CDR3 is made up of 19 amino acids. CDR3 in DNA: TGCGCCAGCAGCCTTCCGACAGGGAAGGGCCTAGCGGGACGGTACGAGCAGTACTTC. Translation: CASSLPTGKGLAGRYEQYF. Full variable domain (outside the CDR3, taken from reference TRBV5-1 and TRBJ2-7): KAGVTQTPRYLIKTRGQQVTLSCSPISGHRSVSWYQQTPGQGLQFLFEYFSETQRNKGNFPGRFSGRQFSNSRSEMNVSTLELGDSALYLCASSLPTGKGLAGRYEQYFGPGTRLTVT.

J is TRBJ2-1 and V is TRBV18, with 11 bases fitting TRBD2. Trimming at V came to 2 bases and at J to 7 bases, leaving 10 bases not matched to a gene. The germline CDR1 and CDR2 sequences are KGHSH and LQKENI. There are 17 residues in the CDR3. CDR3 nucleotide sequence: TGTGCCAGCTCACCAGCGACTAGCGGGACCGTGGGGAATGAGCAGTTCTTC. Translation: CASSPATSGTVGNEQFF.

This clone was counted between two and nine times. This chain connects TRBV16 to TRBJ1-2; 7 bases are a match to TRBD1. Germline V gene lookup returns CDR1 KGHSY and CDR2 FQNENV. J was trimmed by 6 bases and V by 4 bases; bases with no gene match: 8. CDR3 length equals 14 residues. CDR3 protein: CASSLQGGADGYTF. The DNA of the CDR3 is TGTGCCAGCAGCCTCCAAGGGGGCGCGGATGGCTACACCTTC.

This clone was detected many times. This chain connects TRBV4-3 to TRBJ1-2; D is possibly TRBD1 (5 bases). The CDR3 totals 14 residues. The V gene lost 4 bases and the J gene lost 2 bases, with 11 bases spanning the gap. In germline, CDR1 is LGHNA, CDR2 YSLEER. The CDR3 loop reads CASSPQGINYGYTF. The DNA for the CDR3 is TGCGCCAGCAGCCCCCAGGGAATCAACTATGGCTACACCTTC.